This is a list of T cell receptor beta chains from one sample in a study of blood T cell repertoires in COVID-19. Sequenced by immunoSEQ multiplex PCR; TCRdb stores in-frame clones only, minus some. The data hold roughly 340,000 clones, with around nine tenths observed a single time. The source material was peripheral blood. The receptors stem from a woman aged 18 to 35 who had recovered from COVID-19. Both conserved end residues are part of each CDR3. D genes are given only for firm matches. Expanded clones get a size class; other rows say once, few or many, or leave the size out.

abundance	v_gene	j_gene	d_gene	CDR3nt	CDR3aa
.	TRBV6-5	TRBJ2-1	TRBD2	TGTGCCAGCAGATTGGGACTAGCGGGCGTTGAGCAGTTCTTC	CASRLGLAGVEQFF
.	TRBV5-4	TRBJ2-1	TRBD2	TGTGCCAGCAGTCCAGGACTAGCGGGAGGCGCCTACAATGAGCAGTTCTTC	CASSPGLAGGAYNEQFF
.	TRBV18	TRBJ2-3	TRBD1	TGTGCCAGCTCAACGGGACAGGGGCCCTCTGCAGATACGCAGTATTTT	CASSTGQGPSADTQYF
.	TRBV7-2	TRBJ1-3	TRBD1	TGTGCCAGCAGCTTAGCGCGGCAGGGGGCAAACACCATATATTTT	CASSLARQGANTIYF
.	TRBV5-8	TRBJ2-3	TRBD2	TGTGCCAGCAGCCGTCAGCGGGAGGGCCGAGATACGCAGTATTTT	CASSRQREGRDTQYF
once	TRBV7-2	TRBJ1-5	TRBD1	TGTGCCAGCAGCCTGGGACAGGGGCAGCCCCAGCATTTT	CASSLGQGQPQHF
.	TRBV24-1	TRBJ2-2	TRBD1	TGTGCCACCCGGGGACAGATGAACACCGGGGAGCTGTTTTTT	CATRGQMNTGELFF
once	TRBV4-3	TRBJ2-3	.	TGCGCCAGCAGCCCGGGACTCCCTGGAGATACGCAGTATTTT	CASSPGLPGDTQYF
.	TRBV6-5	TRBJ2-3	.	TGTGCCAGCAGTTATCGAGGGAGTCTAGATACGCAGTATTTT	CASSYRGSLDTQYF
.	TRBV24-1	TRBJ2-3	TRBD2	TGTGCCACCAGTGACCCCACTAGCGGGACCTTCACAGATACGCAGTATTTT	CATSDPTSGTFTDTQYF
.	TRBV7-2	TRBJ2-2	TRBD2	TGTGCCAGCAGCTTAGTAGGGGGACTAGCGGGAGTTAAATCCGGGGAGCTGTTTTTT	CASSLVGGLAGVKSGELFF
.	TRBV9	TRBJ1-5	.	TGTGCCAGCAGCTATGGGGGGAGCAATCAGCCCCAGCATTTT	CASSYGGSNQPQHF
.	TRBV29-1	TRBJ2-1	TRBD2	TGCAGCGTTAAGACTAGCTGGGCTGAGCAGTTCTTC	CSVKTSWAEQFF
once	TRBV7-9	TRBJ1-2	TRBD1	TGTGCCAGCAGCCCCTGGACAGGGAATGGCTACACCTTC	CASSPWTGNGYTF
.	TRBV4-1	TRBJ2-1	TRBD2	TGCGCCAGCAGCCTTCGCCCACCTAGCGGGAGCTCAAATGAGCAGTTCTTC	CASSLRPPSGSSNEQFF
.	TRBV29-1	TRBJ2-5	TRBD2	TGCAGCGGGGGGAGCGGGAGGGCCTGGGAGACCCAGTACTTC	CSGGSGRAWETQYF
.	TRBV12-5	TRBJ2-1	.	TGTGCTAGTGGCCCGGCCAGCGGTACCTACAATGAGCAGTTCTTC	CASGPASGTYNEQFF
.	TRBV19	TRBJ2-1	TRBD2	TGTGCCAGTAGTATTGTAAGCGGGAGGGCCTTAGGGCAGTTCTTC	CASSIVSGRALGQFF
.	TRBV4-3	TRBJ1-2	.	TGCGCCAGCAGCCAAGACGGCAGGGCCTATGGCTACACCTTC	CASSQDGRAYGYTF
once	TRBV7-9	TRBJ1-1	TRBD1	TGTGCCAGCAGCTTCGCCCCAGGGGGGATAAACACTGAAGCTTTCTTT	CASSFAPGGINTEAFF
once	TRBV30	TRBJ1-1	TRBD1	TGTGCCTGGAGTATTGGGACAGTGACTGAAGCTTTCTTT	CAWSIGTVTEAFF
once	TRBV3-1/TRBV3-2	TRBJ2-6	TRBD1	TGTGCCAGCAGCCAAGAAGGGGGACAGGGGGCTCTGGGGGCCAACGTCCTGACTTTC	CASSQEGGQGALGANVLTF
.	TRBV2	TRBJ1-1	.	TGTGCCAGCAGTCTTGAGGGTAACACTGAAGCTTTCTTT	CASSLEGNTEAFF
.	TRBV12-5	TRBJ2-3	.	TGTGCTAGTGGTTTCATCACAGGGCGGGTAGGCACAGATACGCAGTATTTT	CASGFITGRVGTDTQYF
.	TRBV13	TRBJ2-1	TRBD2	TGTGCCAGCAGCATTAGCGGGATTTACAATGAGCAGTTCTTC	CASSISGIYNEQFF
.	TRBV30	TRBJ1-1	.	TGTGCCTGGAGTAAGGGGATGCCGGACACTGAAGCTTTCTTT	CAWSKGMPDTEAFF
once	TRBV24-1	TRBJ1-6	.	TGTGCCACCAGTGATTTGGACAGCCACTCCTATAATTCACCCCTCCACTTT	CATSDLDSHSYNSPLHF
.	TRBV18	TRBJ1-3	TRBD1	TGTGCCAGCTCACGACCCTTCCGGGACAGGGGTGGAAACACCATATATTTT	CASSRPFRDRGGNTIYF
.	TRBV7-9	TRBJ1-1	.	TGTGCCAGCAGCTTAGTAGGGGGTACGGCTTTCTTT	CASSLVGGTAFF
.	TRBV2	TRBJ2-2	TRBD2	TGTGCCAGCTTGGCGGGAGGAACCGGGGAGCTGTTTTTT	CASLAGGTGELFF
many	TRBV7-9	TRBJ2-1	TRBD2	TGTGCCAGCAGCTTAGGTAGGACTAGCCTGAACAATGAGCAGTTCTTC	CASSLGRTSLNNEQFF
.	TRBV6-5	TRBJ1-1	.	TGTGCCAGCAGTTACTCGTTGTCCGGGAACACTGAAGCTTTCTTT	CASSYSLSGNTEAFF
.	TRBV11-3	TRBJ1-2	TRBD1	TGTGCCAGCAGCCCGATTGGGACAGGGGGCGGCTACACCTTC	CASSPIGTGGGYTF
.	TRBV27	TRBJ1-2	.	TGTGCCAGCAGAACAACAGGGTCTATGCTCTATGGCTACACCTTC	CASRTTGSMLYGYTF
.	TRBV7-9	TRBJ1-2	.	TGTGCCAGCAGCTTAGCCCTTGGTCAGGGTCGCGGCTACACCTTC	CASSLALGQGRGYTF
.	TRBV11-2	TRBJ1-1	TRBD1	TGTGCCAGCAGCTCGTCCCCAACAGGGGAAACTGAAGCTTTCTTT	CASSSSPTGETEAFF
.	TRBV4-1	TRBJ2-1	TRBD1	TGCGCCAGCAGCCAATGGGACAGCGAAAGCTCCTACAATGAGCAGTTCTTC	CASSQWDSESSYNEQFF
.	TRBV18	TRBJ2-3	TRBD2	TGTGCCAGCTCACCCGGACTAGCGGGGCGAACTAGCACAGATACGCAGTATTTT	CASSPGLAGRTSTDTQYF